Below are 14 T cell receptor beta chains sequenced from a single sample in a study of T cells in Graves' hyperthyroidism and ophthalmopathy. The TCR beta CDR3 regions underwent amplification using RNA transcripts as the source. Using the HTBI primer set, a first-round RT-PCR was run on the TCR CDR3. TCRdb ran MiXCR on the multiplex PCR reads and lists one entry per CDR3 protein. The sample carries more than 500,000 distinct CDR3 sequences, 46% recorded once. The sequenced sample consisted of peripheral blood or thyroid tissue (not recorded which). Every receptor here comes from an adult woman with Graves' disease, either hyperthyroidism or ophthalmopathy (not recorded which).

A few counts support this clonotype. The rearrangement links TRBV7-9 to TRBJ2-7; TRBD2 aligns across 7 bases. With 6 bases clipped from V and 4 bases from J, the junction kept 12 bases outside the gene matches. The CDR3 spans 15 residues. The germline V gene has CDR1 SEHNR and CDR2 FQNEAQ (reference sequence). The CDR3 sequence: CASRGGESAIYEQYF. CDR3 DNA: TGTGCCAGCAGGGGGGGGGAGTCGGCGATTTACGAGCAGTACTTC.

This chain connects TRBV7-2 to TRBJ1-2, with D uncertain. Per the germline V gene, CDR1 is SGHTA and CDR2 is FQGNSA. CDR3 length: 15 amino acids. V was clipped by 4 bases and J by 1 base, with 13 bases between them. CDR3 sequence (DNA): TGTGCCAGCAGCTACGGGCTGACCAATAACTATGGCTACACCTTC. It translates to CASSYGLTNNYGYTF.

The chain employs TRBV10-3 and TRBJ2-5, with TRBD1 matching over 8 bases. CDR1 is ENHRY and CDR2 is SYGVKD in the germline V gene. The length of the CDR3 is 16 residues. V shed 3 bases and J 5 bases; nucleotides not matched to a gene: 11. The CDR3: CAISDAGGFTGETQYF. CDR3 coding DNA: TGTGCCATCAGTGATGCAGGGGGCTTCACCGGGGAGACCCAGTACTTC.

This clonotype was counted many times. The chain couples TRBV7-6 to TRBJ1-1; D might be TRBD1 (5 bases). Germline CDR1 is SGHVS and CDR2 is FNYEAQ. The V end lost 5 bases, the J end lost 0 bases, and 10 bases lay between the germline ends. The CDR3 extends over 14 amino acids. CDR3 sequence reads: CASSTRGMNTEAFF. The CDR3 DNA is TGTGCCAGCAGCACGCGGGGGATGAACACTGAAGCTTTCTTT.

The rearrangement links TRBV10-3 to TRBJ1-4; D call uncertain. Trimming cost V 10 bases and J 8 bases, with 14 bases left between them. CDR3 length: 12 residues. Germline V gene lookup returns CDR1 ENHRY and CDR2 SYGVKD. The CDR3 sequence is CATNESREKLFF. Written as DNA, the CDR3 is TGTGCCACCAATGAGTCAAGGGAAAAACTGTTTTTT.

CDR3 region: CSASHGGGGGYEQYF. CDR3 sequence (DNA): TGCAGTGCTAGTCACGGCGGCGGGGGTGGCTACGAGCAGTACTTC. The chain couples TRBV20-1 to TRBJ2-7, with 7 bases fitting TRBD2. V trimming: 3 bases; J trimming: 3 bases; junction bases outside the gene matches: 11. This CDR3 contains 15 residues. Germline values: CDR1 DFQATT, CDR2 SNEGSKA (reference sequence).

This clonotype was seen ten or more times. This chain connects TRBV16 to TRBJ2-5, with D maybe TRBD1 (6 bases). The V gene's germline CDR1 is KGHSY and CDR2 FQNENV. V shed 7 bases and J shed 2 bases, with 8 bases lying between them. The length of the CDR3 is 12 residues. CDR3 coding DNA: TGTGCCAGCACCGGACAGCAAGAGACCCAGTACTTC. It translates to CASTGQQETQYF. Full variable domain (missing parts from reference TRBV16 and TRBJ2-5): GEEVAQTPKHLVRGEGQKAKLYCAPIKGHSYVFWYQQVLKNEFKFLISFQNENVFDETGMPKERFSAKCLPNSPCSLEIQATKLEDSAVYFCASTGQQETQYFGPGTRLLVL.

This clonotype has just a few counts. The CDR3 sequence: CASSQAGGQPQHF. The CDR3 region has the DNA TGTGCCAGCAGCCAAGCGGGGGGTCAGCCCCAGCATTTT. The rearrangement uses TRBV9 and TRBJ1-5, with D possibly being TRBD1 (5 bases). V was cut by 4 bases and J by 6 bases, with 11 bases left in between. This CDR3 has 13 amino acids. From germline, CDR1 is SGDLS and CDR2 YYNGEE.

V gene TRBV29-1 combines with J gene TRBJ2-7; D tentatively reads TRBD1 or TRBD2 (5 bases each). Trimming stripped 4 bases from V and 6 bases from J, with 13 bases between. The CDR3 has 12 amino acids. Germline CDR1 reads SQVTM; CDR2 reads ANQGSEA. DNA for the CDR3: TGCAGCGTTGTTGGTGGGGCGGGCGAGCAGTACTTC. Its translation: CSVVGGAGEQYF.

This clonotype was observed at least ten times. The chain couples TRBV20-1 to TRBJ2-7, with 9 nucleotides matching TRBD2. Germline V lookup: CDR1 DFQATT, CDR2 SNEGSKA (reference sequence). There are 16 residues in the CDR3. V lost 0 bases, J lost 2 bases, and 8 bases stayed unmatched. This chain's CDR3 is CSARDIGTSPTYEQYF. The CDR3 DNA sequence: TGCAGTGCTAGAGATATAGGGACTAGCCCTACCTACGAGCAGTACTTC.

With regard to this clonotype: Because the CDR3 is missing its conserved closing phenylalanine or tryptophan, this is likely a read error. The DNA is omitted, as the CDR3 cannot be located on it reliably, and the CDR3 follows TCRdb's listing. The chain combines TRBV15 with TRBJ1-1. The CDR3 contains 9 residues when both ends are counted. Germline lookup yields CDR1 LNHNV and CDR2 YYDKDF (reference sequence). The CDR3 here is CATSRDQPS.

Regarding this clonotype: Just one base apart from a much larger clone, this may be a read error. The chain's CDR3 is CASSQDEDRWSSPLHF. The DNA for the CDR3 is TGCGCCAGCAGCCAAGATGAGGACAGATGGAGTTCACCCCTCCACTTT. The chain links TRBV4-1 to TRBJ1-6, with D tentatively TRBD1 (6 bases). V shed 0 bases and J shed 9 bases, with 15 bases lying between them. The CDR3 is made up of 16 amino acids. Per the germline V gene, CDR1 is MGHRA and CDR2 is YSYEKL.

The chain recombines TRBV10-3 with TRBJ2-5; TRBD2 agrees at 7 bases. The trim removed 2 bases at V and 2 bases at J, leaving 8 bases unmatched. Germline lookup yields CDR1 ENHRY and CDR2 SYGVKD. The CDR3 totals 16 residues. The CDR3 coding sequence is TGTGCCATCAGTGAGGGGACCGGGCGGGGGCAAGAGACCCAGTACTTC. The encoded protein is CAISEGTGRGQETQYF.

The V and J genes are TRBV2 and TRBJ1-5; D perhaps matches TRBD1 (5 bases). Trimming cost V 10 bases and J 2 bases, with 18 bases left between them. CDR3 size: 15 residues. Germline CDR1 and CDR2: SNHLY and FYNNEI. CDR3 amino acids: CAISQSAGRNQPQHF. As DNA, the CDR3 is TGTGCCATCAGCCAGTCGGCAGGGCGCAATCAGCCCCAGCATTTT.